These T cell receptor beta chains were read from a single sample in a study of OX40 agonist ivuxolimab in advanced cancers. Only in-frame clones appear in the TCRdb table, and some are missing; sequencing was by immunoSEQ multiplex PCR. The data show under 60,000 clones, 70% to 90% seen once. The sample consisted of CD4+ or CD8+ T cells sorted from blood, taken in a trial of the OX40 agonist ivuxolimab. These receptors came from an adult with an advanced solid tumor such as melanoma, head and neck, liver or kidney cancer. CDR3s include the opening cysteine and the closing phenylalanine or tryptophan. A D gene is named only where the DNA matches it firmly. Expanded clones are given a class, and other clones once, few, many or no size at all.

j_gene	d_gene	len	abundance	v_gene	CDR3aa	CDR3nt
TRBJ1-1	-	13	-	TRBV30	CAWSVLVGAEAFF	TGTGCCTGGAGTGTACTTGTGGGCGCTGAAGCTTTCTTT
TRBJ1-2	-	13	-	TRBV19	CASSIRGVYGYTF	TGTGCCAGTAGCATCAGGGGCGTCTATGGCTACACCTTC
TRBJ2-7	-	17	-	TRBV21-1	CASSPSGASGRGHEQYF	TGTGCCAGCAGCCCGAGTGGAGCTAGCGGCAGGGGTCACGAGCAGTACTTC
TRBJ2-3	TRBD2	15	-	TRBV5-1	CASSLSLAVTDTQYF	TGCGCCAGCAGCTTGAGTCTAGCGGTCACAGATACGCAGTATTTT
TRBJ2-1	-	11	-	TRBV7-9	CASSLGNEQFF	TGTGCCAGCAGCTTAGGCAATGAGCAGTTCTTC
TRBJ2-7	TRBD2	13	-	TRBV5-6	CASSLGGGYEQYF	TGTGCCAGCAGCTTGGGCGGGGGATACGAGCAGTACTTC
TRBJ2-3	-	15	-	TRBV7-2	CASSIERVGADTQYF	TGTGCCAGCAGCATAGAAAGGGTTGGGGCAGATACGCAGTATTTT
TRBJ1-2	TRBD1	15	-	TRBV9	CASSGPGQGGHGYTF	TGTGCCAGCAGCGGACCGGGACAGGGGGGGCACGGCTACACCTTC
TRBJ2-7	-	13	-	TRBV29-1	CSVQVADSYEQYF	TGCAGCGTGCAGGTGGCTGACTCCTACGAGCAGTACTTC
TRBJ2-3	-	13	-	TRBV11-2	CASSPKKVDTQYF	TGTGCCAGCAGCCCTAAGAAAGTAGATACGCAGTATTTT
TRBJ1-5	TRBD1	14	-	TRBV7-9	CASSQGQGRQPQHF	TGTGCCAGCAGCCAGGGACAGGGTCGACAGCCCCAGCATTTT
TRBJ1-6	-	14	-	TRBV9	CASSVAQYNSPLHF	TGTGCCAGCAGCGTAGCACAGTACAATTCACCCCTCCACTTT
TRBJ2-5	TRBD2	16	-	TRBV13	CASSSGLAGLQETQYF	TGTGCCAGCAGCTCAGGACTAGCGGGACTGCAAGAGACCCAGTACTTC
TRBJ2-1	TRBD2	20	once	TRBV9	CASSVSLGGLAGGPHNEQFF	TGTGCCAGCAGCGTATCACTTGGTGGACTAGCGGGGGGTCCGCACAATGAGCAGTTCTTC
TRBJ2-3	TRBD2	12	-	TRBV7-9	CASSTGRDTQYF	TGTGCCAGCAGCACCGGGAGGGATACGCAGTATTTT
TRBJ1-1	-	13	-	TRBV5-1	CASSLAGTVLAFF	TGCGCCAGCAGCTTGGCAGGGACGGTATTAGCTTTCTTT
TRBJ1-2	TRBD1	16	-	TRBV5-4	CASSLAGTGFNYGYTF	TGTGCCAGCAGCTTGGCAGGGACAGGGTTTAACTATGGCTACACCTTC
TRBJ1-1	-	14	-	TRBV6-1	CASSGPGRNTEAFF	TGTGCCAGCAGTGGTCCCGGACGGAACACTGAAGCTTTCTTT
TRBJ2-1	-	13	-	TRBV6-5	CASSYPGYNEQFF	TGTGCCAGCAGTTACCCAGGCTACAATGAGCAGTTCTTC
TRBJ2-1	-	13	-	TRBV11-3	CASSFLFANEQFF	TGTGCCAGCAGCTTTTTATTTGCGAATGAGCAGTTCTTC
TRBJ2-7	-	16	-	TRBV28	CASSLALAGNAYEQYF	TGTGCCAGCAGTTTAGCATTGGCAGGGAACGCCTACGAGCAGTACTTC
TRBJ2-3	TRBD2	16	-	TRBV11-2	CASSLVGGGIPDTQYF	TGTGCCAGCAGCTTAGTTGGCGGGGGGATCCCAGATACGCAGTATTTT
TRBJ2-1	-	11	-	TRBV2	CASMRGLPRFF	TGTGCCAGCATGAGGGGCCTGCCAAGGTTCTTC
TRBJ1-2	-	14	-	TRBV7-8	CASSFSNSYYGYTF	TGTGCCAGCAGCTTTAGTAACAGTTACTATGGCTACACCTTC
TRBJ1-1	-	14	-	TRBV5-6	CASSLDPPGPEAFF	TGTGCCAGCAGCTTGGACCCGCCGGGTCCTGAAGCTTTCTTT
TRBJ1-1	-	11	-	TRBV30	CAWSEGIEAFF	TGTGCCTGGAGTGAGGGGATTGAAGCTTTCTTT
TRBJ1-5	-	17	-	TRBV4-2	CASSQELSGTPNQPQHF	TGTGCCAGCAGCCAAGAGTTGTCGGGGACCCCCAATCAGCCCCAGCATTTT
TRBJ1-6	TRBD1	14	-	TRBV7-6	CASSSTGENSPLHF	TGTGCCAGCAGCTCGACAGGGGAGAATTCACCCCTCCACTTT
TRBJ2-7	-	14	-	TRBV27	CASKFETTSYEQYF	TGTGCCAGCAAGTTCGAGACTACTTCCTACGAGCAGTACTTC
TRBJ1-1	-	12	-	TRBV5-6	CASSLSQTEAFF	TGTGCCAGCAGCTTGAGTCAAACTGAAGCTTTCTTT
TRBJ1-2	-	13	-	TRBV13	CASSLARNDGYTF	TGTGCCAGCAGCTTGGCCAGAAACGATGGCTACACCTTC
TRBJ2-4	TRBD1	12	-	TRBV7-8	CASSERTGFQYF	TGTGCCAGCAGCGAACGGACAGGGTTTCAGTACTTC
TRBJ2-3	TRBD1	18	-	TRBV7-8	CASSSIPRQGKVSDTQYF	TGTGCCAGCAGCTCGATACCCCGACAGGGGAAGGTTTCAGATACGCAGTATTTT
TRBJ1-6	-	13	-	TRBV19	CASTGGDNSPLHF	TGTGCCAGTACGGGAGGGGATAATTCACCCCTCCACTTT
TRBJ1-2	-	15	-	TRBV5-1	CASSLSKSTNYGYTF	TGCGCCAGCAGCTTGTCCAAGTCGACTAACTATGGCTACACCTTC
TRBJ1-5	TRBD1	15	-	TRBV4-1	CASSSRGLSNQPQHF	TGCGCCAGCAGTTCCAGGGGGCTGAGCAATCAGCCCCAGCATTTT
TRBJ1-1	-	14	-	TRBV7-6	CASSPKGGFHKAFF	TGTGCCAGCAGCCCCAAGGGGGGTTTTCATAAAGCTTTCTTT
TRBJ2-3	-	15	-	TRBV7-3	CASSLTGSGTDTQYF	TGTGCCAGCAGCTTAACGGGGAGTGGCACAGATACGCAGTATTTT
TRBJ1-1	TRBD1	14	-	TRBV5-4	CASSLRTGGAEAFF	TGTGCCAGCAGCCTCCGGACAGGGGGGGCTGAAGCTTTCTTT
TRBJ1-6	-	17	-	TRBV4-3	CASSHGQRSSYNSPLHF	TGCGCCAGCAGCCATGGACAGCGCAGCTCCTATAATTCACCCCTCCACTTT
TRBJ1-2	TRBD1	14	-	TRBV5-1	CASSLSGTAYGYTF	TGCGCCAGCAGCCTATCCGGGACAGCCTATGGCTACACCTTC
TRBJ1-5	-	16	-	TRBV28	CASSLRESVANQPQHF	TGTGCCAGCAGTTTAAGGGAAAGCGTAGCTAATCAGCCCCAGCATTTT
TRBJ2-3	-	15	-	TRBV7-9	CASSLERVSTDTQYF	TGTGCCAGCAGCTTAGAACGAGTTAGCACAGATACGCAGTATTTT
TRBJ2-7	-	10	-	TRBV20-1	CSATHYEQYF	TGCAGTGCTACCCATTACGAGCAGTACTTC
TRBJ2-3	TRBD2	19	-	TRBV11-2	CASSYLGLAELPSTDTQYF	TGTGCCAGCAGCTACTTGGGACTAGCGGAGCTCCCTAGCACAGATACGCAGTATTTT
TRBJ2-7	TRBD2	15	few	TRBV11-2	CASSLALAGGPEQYF	TGTGCCAGCAGCTTAGCCCTAGCGGGGGGCCCCGAGCAGTACTTC
TRBJ2-2	-	16	-	TRBV27	CASSLIPEANTGELFF	TGTGCCAGCAGTTTAATCCCCGAGGCGAACACCGGGGAGCTGTTTTTT
TRBJ2-1	TRBD2	14	-	TRBV7-9	CASKGLAGVHEQFF	TGTGCCAGCAAGGGACTAGCGGGAGTGCATGAGCAGTTCTTC
TRBJ1-6	-	15	once	TRBV30	CAWRSRGATNSPLHF	TGTGCCTGGAGGTCGCGGGGGGCGACTAATTCACCCCTCCACTTT
TRBJ1-4	TRBD1	12	-	TRBV29-1	CSTWTGEEKLFF	TGCAGCACATGGACAGGGGAAGAAAAACTGTTTTTT
TRBJ1-1	-	12	few	TRBV11-1	CASSFIGSEAFF	TGTGCCAGCAGCTTCATAGGGTCTGAAGCTTTCTTT
TRBJ2-7	-	15	-	TRBV25-1	CASSEYARSIYEQYF	TGTGCCAGCAGTGAATATGCCAGGAGCATCTACGAGCAGTACTTC